This entry concerns a single T cell receptor (beta chain). The antigen is undetermined. MiXCR, applied by TCRdb to the 5' RACE reads, yields one record per CDR3 protein. The profile shows about 470,000 distinct CDR3 sequences, 20% to 25% of them singletons. The sample originates from a study of identical twins. Study outcomes and limitations: Low generation-probability sequences were in excess among twin-shared out-of-frame alpha sequences. Memory repertoires showed no such pattern, whereas abundant cord blood beta clonotypes carried fewer insertions.

Germline CDR1 is MNHEY and CDR2 is SMNVEV (reference sequence). CDR3 size: 15 residues. Trimming took off 5 bases at V and 5 bases at J, with 17 bases between the two ends. The same data also contributed to another study, on T cells expressing NK-cell markers. That work states: For several experiments, T cell sorting was restricted to the alpha-beta TCR population by means of an anti-gamma-delta TCR antibody.

The source material was CD4+ T cells sorted from blood. The receptor was isolated from a woman aged 18-29 years in good health. This rearrangement joins TRBV27 to TRBJ2-3; D is unresolved. In nucleotides, the CDR3 is TGTGCCAGCAGTCTAACCCGCAGATTCGGAGATACGCAGTATTTT. Its translation is CASSLTRRFGDTQYF.